The sequence of this TCR beta chain was determined in a study of blood T cell repertoires in COVID-19. Study in general: T cells, B-cell-depleted T cells, or PBMCs provided the cDNA or gDNA that served as material.

The CDR3 is 16 amino acids. The J segment lost 3 bases and the V segment lost 7 bases, leaving 8 bases of the junction unmatched. Germline CDR1 and CDR2: SNHLY and FYNNEI. Source study methods: Counts of nucleated cells, estimated from reference gene primer amplification, were obtained. Data came from immunoSEQ multiplex PCR; TCRdb stores just in-frame clones and leaves some out. That table gives V, J and clone size, and the DNA gave D and trimming. The sample includes 200,000 to 300,000 clones, over 80% seen only once; the top ten take about 1.4%. This clone came up once. This receptor was obtained from a woman between 40 and 55 years old who had recovered from COVID-19. V usage is TRBV2 and J usage is TRBJ2-2; 10 bases match TRBD2. The sample was peripheral blood. CDR3 sequence reads: CASIGAGGPDTGELFF. The CDR3 bases are TGTGCCAGCATCGGAGCGGGGGGGCCCGACACCGGGGAGCTGTTTTTT.